A selection of T cell receptor beta chains follows, all from one sample in a study of T cell responses to AZD1222 COVID-19 vaccine. Sequencing was performed with immunoSEQ multiplex PCR; in TCRdb, only in-frame clones are kept and a portion is missing. The data show about 40,000 clones, roughly 84% seen once. The input for sequencing was peripheral blood, taken 28 days after the second AZD1222 dose. These receptor sequences come from an adult who received the AZD1222 COVID-19 vaccine. The CDR3 runs from the conserved cysteine through the conserved F or W. A D gene is named only where the DNA matches it firmly. Expanded clones are given a class, and other clones once, few, many or no size at all.

CDR3 DNA,CDR3 protein,clone size,J gene,V gene,D gene
TGCGCCAGCAGCCCGGGACAGGTTCATTCACCCCTCCACTTT,CASSPGQVHSPLHF,once,TRBJ1-6,TRBV5-1,TRBD1
TGTGCCAGCAGCGCTCTGAGGGCCGGGGAGCTGTTTTTT,CASSALRAGELFF,once,TRBJ2-2,TRBV6-5,.
TGTGCCAGCAGCGCCGGGATTCTCTCCTACGAGCAGTACTTC,CASSAGILSYEQYF,.,TRBJ2-7,TRBV5-4,.
TGTGCCATCCCGACAGGGTCCGGCTATGGCTACACCTTC,CAIPTGSGYGYTF,once,TRBJ1-2,TRBV10-3,TRBD1
TGCGCCACCGGGACAGGACTAGCGGGGAACACGAACACCGGGGAGCTGTTTTTT,CATGTGLAGNTNTGELFF,.,TRBJ2-2,TRBV5-1,TRBD2
TGTGCCAGCACCCGGTTTGGGGGGGGTCCCCCGTTCTTC,CASTRFGGGPPFF,.,TRBJ2-1,TRBV5-6,TRBD2
TGTGCCAGCAGGCCACGCCCGACTAGCGGGGACAGGGATGAGCAGTTCTTC,CASRPRPTSGDRDEQFF,.,TRBJ2-1,TRBV7-2,TRBD2
TGTGCCAGCAGCGTAATGGGAATCCCAGATACGCAGTATTTT,CASSVMGIPDTQYF,.,TRBJ2-3,TRBV9,.
TGTGCCATGAGAAGGGGGCTATCAGATACGCAGTATTTT,CAMRRGLSDTQYF,.,TRBJ2-3,TRBV10-3,TRBD1
TGTGCCAGCAGCTTCTCCGCGGGGGTGAGCACAGATACGCAGTATTTT,CASSFSAGVSTDTQYF,.,TRBJ2-3,TRBV11-1,TRBD2
TGCGCCAGCAGCCAGGTTGTTTCGGTAGGGTACGAGTCCTACGAGCAGTACTTC,CASSQVVSVGYESYEQYF,.,TRBJ2-7,TRBV4-1,.
TGTGCCAGCAGCGGACCCCCAATACACGGTTCCACAGATACGCAGTATTTT,CASSGPPIHGSTDTQYF,.,TRBJ2-3,TRBV5-4,.
TGTGCCAGCAGCCCCATCGGCGGGGGCGAAACTCAGACCCAGTACTTC,CASSPIGGGETQTQYF,.,TRBJ2-5,TRBV7-6,.
TGTGCCAGCAGTTTATCGGGGGGGCCTATCTTC,CASSLSGGPIF,.,TRBJ2-7,TRBV12-3/TRBV12-4,TRBD2
TGTGCCAGCAGTTACTACGGGCGGGGGAGCCAAGAGACCCAGTACTTC,CASSYYGRGSQETQYF,.,TRBJ2-5,TRBV6-5,TRBD2
TGTGCCAGCAGCCAAGATCCCCTCCTCGGACGGAAATCCTACGAGCAGTACTTC,CASSQDPLLGRKSYEQYF,few,TRBJ2-7,TRBV3-1/TRBV3-2,.
TGTGCCAGCAGCCCGGGAGTAGCCAAAAACATTCAGTACTTC,CASSPGVAKNIQYF,.,TRBJ2-4,TRBV3-1/TRBV3-2,.
TGTGCCAGCAGCTTTCATGGCGGGGAGCTGTTTTTT,CASSFHGGELFF,few,TRBJ2-2,TRBV5-4,.
TGTGCCAGCAGTTATAAACAGGGGAGCTATGAGCAGTTCTTC,CASSYKQGSYEQFF,once,TRBJ2-1,TRBV6-5,TRBD1
TGTGCCAGCAGTGTGGGACAGGGCGGATTCGAAAAACTGTTTTTT,CASSVGQGGFEKLFF,.,TRBJ1-4,TRBV2,TRBD1
TGTGCCACCAGTGATGTTCGGACAGGGAGCTCCTACAATGAGCAGTTCTTC,CATSDVRTGSSYNEQFF,.,TRBJ2-1,TRBV24-1,TRBD1
TGCGCCAGCAGCTTGGAGTCAGGGGATTATTCACCCCTCCACTTT,CASSLESGDYSPLHF,.,TRBJ1-6,TRBV5-1,.
TGTGCCAGCAGCCAAAGTGACAGGGCCAACTACGAGCAGTACTTC,CASSQSDRANYEQYF,.,TRBJ2-7,TRBV14,TRBD1
TGTGCCGGCGACAGATCTGCAACTAATGAAAAACTGTTTTTT,CAGDRSATNEKLFF,once,TRBJ1-4,TRBV30,.
TGTGCCAGCAGCCCAAGGACAGTTTCTCGTGGCTACACCTTC,CASSPRTVSRGYTF,.,TRBJ1-2,TRBV9,.
TGTGCCAGCACCCCCCCTGGTGGACAGTTAAACACCGGGGAGCTGTTTTTT,CASTPPGGQLNTGELFF,.,TRBJ2-2,TRBV6-4,.
TGTGCCAGCAGCGCGTCCGGGTCCGCTTCCTACGAGCAGTACTTC,CASSASGSASYEQYF,.,TRBJ2-7,TRBV6-5,.
TGTGCCAGCAGTGTTGACTCTCAAGAGACCCAGTACTTC,CASSVDSQETQYF,.,TRBJ2-5,TRBV2,.
TGTGCCAGCAGCCCAAGCCGGGCGGGCGGTAATCAGCCCCAGCATTTT,CASSPSRAGGNQPQHF,.,TRBJ1-5,TRBV3-1/TRBV3-2,.
TGCGCCAGCAGCTCCTTCGGGGAAATAAGCTCCTACGAGCAGTACTTC,CASSSFGEISSYEQYF,.,TRBJ2-7,TRBV5-1,.
TGTGCCAGCAGCCTAATCGGACAGGGGTTTGTAGATACGCAGTATTTT,CASSLIGQGFVDTQYF,large,TRBJ2-3,TRBV7-9,TRBD1
TGTGCCAGCAGCGCCGAGGGTTGGGGCACTGAAGCTTTCTTT,CASSAEGWGTEAFF,once,TRBJ1-1,TRBV9,.
TGTGCCAGCAGCTTATTTACAGGGGGTAGTCAGCCCCAGCATTTT,CASSLFTGGSQPQHF,.,TRBJ1-5,TRBV7-6,TRBD1
TGTGCCAGTAGTATATGGGGGACGGCTAACTATGGCTACACCTTC,CASSIWGTANYGYTF,.,TRBJ1-2,TRBV19,.
TGTGCCAGCAGCCGGGACACAACCCCAGCGGAGACCCAGTACTTC,CASSRDTTPAETQYF,.,TRBJ2-5,TRBV11-2,.
TGTGCCAGCAGCCCGGTGACAGTCGTCGGGGAGCTGTTTTTT,CASSPVTVVGELFF,.,TRBJ2-2,TRBV11-2,.
TGTGCCACCGCCCCCATAGGCAGAGAGACCCAGTACTTC,CATAPIGRETQYF,.,TRBJ2-5,TRBV19,.
TGTGCCAGCAGCTTAGATCCCGTACTTTTGAATGAAAAACTGTTTTTT,CASSLDPVLLNEKLFF,.,TRBJ1-4,TRBV11-2,.
TGTGCCAGCAGCCACGGGGGGGCCTACGAGCAGTACTTC,CASSHGGAYEQYF,.,TRBJ2-7,TRBV13,TRBD2
TGTGCCAGCAGTTTCCCACAGAACACTGAAGCTTTCTTT,CASSFPQNTEAFF,.,TRBJ1-1,TRBV12-3/TRBV12-4,.
TGTGCCAGCCATACAGGGTTCAATCAGCCCCAGCATTTT,CASHTGFNQPQHF,.,TRBJ1-5,TRBV19,.
TGCGCCAGCAGCACCCGGGACAGGCCTAATGAAAAACTGTTTTTT,CASSTRDRPNEKLFF,.,TRBJ1-4,TRBV4-1,TRBD1
TGTGCCAGCAGCTTAAGACAGTTCCTCCGGCCTGGGGCCAACGTCCTGACTTTC,CASSLRQFLRPGANVLTF,.,TRBJ2-6,TRBV7-6,.
TGTGCCAGTAGGAGGGGAGCTAACTATGGCTACACCTTC,CASRRGANYGYTF,.,TRBJ1-2,TRBV19,.
TGTGCCAGCACCCCGCCCGGGGAGAGTATGCGGTACCACTTT,CASTPPGESMRYHF,once,TRBJ1-6,TRBV28,.
TGTGCCAGCAGCACATGGACAGGGGGAAGCAGAGACACCATATATTTT,CASSTWTGGSRDTIYF,.,TRBJ1-3,TRBV3-1/TRBV3-2,TRBD1
TGCGCCAGCAGCGCGCTAGCGGGGGGGACAGGCTACGAGCAGTACTTC,CASSALAGGTGYEQYF,.,TRBJ2-7,TRBV5-1,TRBD2
TGTGCCAGCAGTCGCCGGACTAGCTGGGTGCAAGAGACCCAGTACTTC,CASSRRTSWVQETQYF,.,TRBJ2-5,TRBV3-1/TRBV3-2,TRBD2
TGTGCCAGCTCACCACCGAGCACAGATACGCAGTATTTT,CASSPPSTDTQYF,.,TRBJ2-3,TRBV18,.
TGTGCCAGCAGCCGCGCCAATTCAGGGGCTGAAGCTTTCTTT,CASSRANSGAEAFF,.,TRBJ1-1,TRBV6-2/TRBV6-3,.
TGTGCCAGCAGCCACGGCTACGAGCAGTACTTC,CASSHGYEQYF,once,TRBJ2-7,TRBV3-1/TRBV3-2,.
TGCGCCAGCAGCTTGTCAAGACAGGGGAGGACTGAAGCTTTCTTT,CASSLSRQGRTEAFF,.,TRBJ1-1,TRBV5-1,TRBD1
TGTGCCAGCAGCGTAGGAAATAAAAATGAAAAACTGTTTTTT,CASSVGNKNEKLFF,few,TRBJ1-4,TRBV9,.
TGTGCCAGCAGCTCTTGGGACAGATCCAATGAAAAACTGTTTTTT,CASSSWDRSNEKLFF,.,TRBJ1-4,TRBV7-8,TRBD1